This TCR beta chain appears in the sequencing data of a study of T cell repertoires in cytomegalovirus infection. In the study overall: CMV epitopes, recently identified HLA-C-restricted and well-studied HLA-B-restricted, were used. An indication of both CMV infection and matching HLA type came from public TCR beta signatures. Study results and limitations: Across the ex vivo response, the dominant clonotypes were HLA-C-restricted CMV-specific TCR beta clonotypes. Cumulative public TCR beta family frequency identified carriers of CMV plus the relevant HLA.

A word on this clonotype: Antigen unknown.

TCRdb processed the reads anew with MiXCR; each CDR3 protein has one entry. This sample yields about 220,000 distinct CDR3 sequences, of which 30% to 45% are seen a single time; approximately 59% belongs to the top ten. With V trimmed by 5 bases and J by 6 bases, 6 bases remained unmatched. Germline CDR1 MNHEY, CDR2 SMNVEV (reference sequence). There are 15 residues in the CDR3. Sequenced material: CD8+ T cells from cultured PBMCs, taken from culture after CMV antigen stimulation. The V call is TRBV27, the J call TRBJ2-7; 14 bases match TRBD2. This TCR derives from a human donor in good health (CMV status not recorded). Some clones in this sample may be carry-over from other donors' samples. CDR3 in DNA: TGTGCCAGCAGTGCGGGACTAGCGGGAGTAATCGAGCAGTACTTC. Amino acid sequence: CASSAGLAGVIEQYF.